This TCR beta chain was recorded in a study of blood T cell repertoires in COVID-19. Study-wide context: The cDNA or gDNA used as material had been derived from T cells, B-cell-depleted T cells, or PBMCs.

Ages ranged from 18 to 89 years, with residence in approximately 25 US areas. Categorization into cohorts depended on clinical history that participants reported. The CDR3 length is 16 residues. Germline V gene lookup returns CDR1 SGDLS and CDR2 YYNGEE. Germline trimming cut 0 bases from V and 6 bases from J; bases unmatched to any gene: 7. Clones were sequenced by immunoSEQ multiplex PCR, and TCRdb holds only the in-frame ones, with some missing. The table shows about 240,000 clones, with 83% occurring only once. The receptor was derived from a woman aged 40-49 years who had been exposed to COVID-19. Source material: PBMCs or T cells enriched from blood (not recorded which). The J gene is TRBJ2-2, the V gene TRBV9, with TRBD2 matching 8 bases. In nucleotides, the CDR3 is TGTGCCAGCAGCGTAGAGACTAGCGAATGGTCCGGGGAGCTGTTTTTT. The encoded protein is CASSVETSEWSGELFF.